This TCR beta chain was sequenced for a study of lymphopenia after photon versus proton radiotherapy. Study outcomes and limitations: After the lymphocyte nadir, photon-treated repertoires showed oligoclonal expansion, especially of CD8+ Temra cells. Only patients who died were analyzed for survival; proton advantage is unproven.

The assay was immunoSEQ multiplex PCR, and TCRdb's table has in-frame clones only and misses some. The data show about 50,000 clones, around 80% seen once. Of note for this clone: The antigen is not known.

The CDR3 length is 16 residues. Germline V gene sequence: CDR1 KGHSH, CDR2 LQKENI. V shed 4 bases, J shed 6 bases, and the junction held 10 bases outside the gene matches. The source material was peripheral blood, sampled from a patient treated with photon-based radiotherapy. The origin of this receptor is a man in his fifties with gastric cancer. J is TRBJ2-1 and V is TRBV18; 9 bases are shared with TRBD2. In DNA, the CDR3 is TGTGCCAGCTCACGCCAGGTGACTAGCGGCCTCAATGAGCAGTTCTTC. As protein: CASSRQVTSGLNEQFF.